The sample holds a few counts of the clone carrying this T cell receptor (beta chain). The source of the sample is a study of blood T cells in healthy people across ages. With a J-beta primer mix and a sample-barcoded 5' primer, a second PCR ran 7 to 11 cycles. TCRdb recomputed calls from the 5' RACE reads with MiXCR, one row per CDR3 protein. The table records approximately 690,000 distinct CDR3 sequences, about 54% of them present only once. The sequence derives from a man aged 55 to 69 in good health. The specimen sequenced was blood.

This chain's CDR3 is CASQSLAAYNEQFF. The CDR3 region has the DNA TGTGCCAGCCAGTCATTAGCGGCCTACAATGAGCAGTTCTTC. The chain recombines TRBV25-1 with TRBJ2-1; D possibly corresponds to TRBD2 (6 bases). Germline V gives CDR1 MGHDK, CDR2 SYGVNS. CDR3 length: 14 residues. Trimming cost V 8 bases and J 2 bases, with 13 bases left between them.